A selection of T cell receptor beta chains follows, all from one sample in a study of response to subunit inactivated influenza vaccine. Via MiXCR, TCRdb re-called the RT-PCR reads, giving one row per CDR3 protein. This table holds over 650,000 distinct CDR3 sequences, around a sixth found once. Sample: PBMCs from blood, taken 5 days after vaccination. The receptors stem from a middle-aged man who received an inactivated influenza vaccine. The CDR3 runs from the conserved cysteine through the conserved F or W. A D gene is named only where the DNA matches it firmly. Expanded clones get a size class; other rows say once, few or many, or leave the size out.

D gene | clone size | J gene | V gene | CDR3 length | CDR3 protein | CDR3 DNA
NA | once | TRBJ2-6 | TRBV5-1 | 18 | CASSLFPGDASGANVLTF | TGCGCCAGCAGCTTATTTCCAGGGGACGCATCTGGGGCCAACGTCCTGACTTTC
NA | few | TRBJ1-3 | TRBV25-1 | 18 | CASSPKPESGPSGNTIYF | TGTGCCAGCAGCCCCAAACCGGAATCCGGGCCCTCTGGAAACACCATATATTTT
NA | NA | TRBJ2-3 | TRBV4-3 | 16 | CASSQEKGSRTDTQYF | TGCGCCAGCAGCCAAGAAAAGGGCTCCCGCACAGATACGCAGTATTTT
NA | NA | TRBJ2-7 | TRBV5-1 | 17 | CASSLGFAGPFSYEQYF | TGCGCCAGCAGCTTGGGGTTCGCAGGCCCGTTCTCCTACGAGCAGTACTTC
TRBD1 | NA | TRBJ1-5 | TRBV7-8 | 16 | CASSLATGTGDQPQHF | TGTGCCAGCAGCTTAGCGACCGGGACAGGGGATCAGCCCCAGCATTTT
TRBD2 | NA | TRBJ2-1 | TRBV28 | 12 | CASSLLSGMQFF | TGTGCCAGCAGTTTGCTTAGCGGGATGCAGTTCTTC
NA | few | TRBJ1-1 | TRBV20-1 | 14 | CSARSDSMNTEAFF | TGCAGTGCTAGATCGGATAGCATGAACACTGAAGCTTTCTTT
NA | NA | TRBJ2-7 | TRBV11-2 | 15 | CASSLEAAPSYEQYF | TGTGCCAGCAGCTTAGAGGCAGCCCCCTCCTACGAGCAGTACTTC
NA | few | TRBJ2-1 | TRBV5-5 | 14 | CASSFEVMYNEQFF | TGTGCCAGCAGCTTTGAGGTTATGTACAATGAGCAGTTCTTC
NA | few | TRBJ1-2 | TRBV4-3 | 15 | CASSQSGGADYGYTF | TGCGCCAGCAGCCAGTCTGGTGGCGCAGACTATGGCTACACCTTC
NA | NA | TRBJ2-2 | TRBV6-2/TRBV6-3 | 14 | CASRTGANTGELFF | TGTGCCAGCAGGACGGGCGCGAACACCGGGGAGCTGTTTTTT
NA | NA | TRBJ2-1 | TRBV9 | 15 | CASSVDGGIYNEQFF | TGTGCCAGCAGCGTAGATGGGGGAATCTACAATGAGCAGTTCTTC
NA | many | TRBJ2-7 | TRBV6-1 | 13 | CASSHTGTYEQYF | TGTGCCAGCAGCCACACAGGGACCTACGAGCAGTACTTC
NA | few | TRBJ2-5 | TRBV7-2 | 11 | CASSARETQYF | TGTGCCAGCAGCGCTCGGGAGACCCAGTACTTC